This T cell receptor (beta chain) was identified during a study of blood T cell repertoires in COVID-19. Per the study methods: From reference gene primer amplification, estimates of nucleated cell counts were derived. Here immunoSEQ multiplex PCR was the method, and the copy in TCRdb shows in-frame clones only, minus some. V, J and clone size are taken as reported in that table, and D and trimming were inferred from the DNA itself. This sample has 200,000 to 300,000 clones, with about 83% found just once. V lost 4 bases to trimming and J lost 8 bases, with 14 bases between them. This CDR3 is 13 amino acids long. CDR1 is WNHNN and CDR2 is SYGVQD in the germline V gene (reference sequence).

This clonotype originated in a human donor in a cohort sampled during active COVID-19. The sample was peripheral blood. The V call is TRBV10-1, the J call TRBJ1-2; possibly TRBD1 for D (6 bases). CDR3 nucleotides: TGCGCCAGCAGTGTAAACAGGGTGGGAGGCTACACCTTC. Residues: CASSVNRVGGYTF.